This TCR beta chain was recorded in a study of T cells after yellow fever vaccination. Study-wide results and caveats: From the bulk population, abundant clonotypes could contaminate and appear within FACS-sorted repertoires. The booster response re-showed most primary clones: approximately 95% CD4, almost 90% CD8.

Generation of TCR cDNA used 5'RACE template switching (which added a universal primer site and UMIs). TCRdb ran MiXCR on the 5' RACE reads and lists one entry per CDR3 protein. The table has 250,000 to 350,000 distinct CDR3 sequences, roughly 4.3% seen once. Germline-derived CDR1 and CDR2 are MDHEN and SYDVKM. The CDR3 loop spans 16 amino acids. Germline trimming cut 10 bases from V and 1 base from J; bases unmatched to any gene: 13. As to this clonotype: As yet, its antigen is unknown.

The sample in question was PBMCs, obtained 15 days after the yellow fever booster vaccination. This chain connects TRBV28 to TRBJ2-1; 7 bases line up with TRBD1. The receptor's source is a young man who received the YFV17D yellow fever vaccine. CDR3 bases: TGTGCCACCAAGGGGGCACGGGAACGTTCCTACAATGAGCAGTTCTTC. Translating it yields CATKGARERSYNEQFF.